Described below is a single TCR beta chain sequence and its context. Its target is not known. The ends were cut back, 7 bases at V and 4 bases at J, with 8 bases in the middle. The CDR3 length is 12 residues. Germline V gene data show CDR1 as LNHDA and CDR2 as SQIVND (reference sequence). The data stem from a study of cytomegalovirus exposure and HLA in healthy donors. Findings and limits, study-wide: Association of a missense DCLRE1C variant with TCR beta V- and J-gene trimming was reported in a later analysis.

The primer mix had 60 Vbeta and 13 Jbeta primers. Data came from immunoSEQ multiplex PCR; TCRdb stores just in-frame clones and leaves some out. The data show about 150,000 clones, more than 75% seen once. The genes are TRBV19 and TRBJ1-5; D might be TRBD1 (6 bases). The sample was PBMCs. The clonotype comes from a man aged 30-40 years in good health and CMV-seropositive. CDR3 sequence (DNA): TGTGCCAGTAACAGGGTGAATCAGCCCCAGCATTTT. Protein product: CASNRVNQPQHF. Supplemented by reference TRBV19 and TRBJ1-5, the full variable domain reads DGGITQSPKYLFRKEGQNVTLSCEQNLNHDAMYWYRQDPGQGLRLIYYSQIVNDFQKGDIAEGYSVSREKKESFPLTVTSAQKNPTAFYLCASNRVNQPQHFGDGTRLSIL.